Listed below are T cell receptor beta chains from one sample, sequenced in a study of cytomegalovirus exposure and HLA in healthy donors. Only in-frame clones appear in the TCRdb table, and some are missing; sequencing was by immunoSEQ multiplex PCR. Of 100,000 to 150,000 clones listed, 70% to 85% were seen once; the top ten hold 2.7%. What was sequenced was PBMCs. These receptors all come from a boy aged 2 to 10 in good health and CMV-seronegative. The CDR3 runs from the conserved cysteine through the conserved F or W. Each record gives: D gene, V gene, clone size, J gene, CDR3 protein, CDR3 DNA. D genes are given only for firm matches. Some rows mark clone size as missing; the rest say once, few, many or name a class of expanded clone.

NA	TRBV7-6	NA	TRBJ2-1	CASSKSGHPDNEQFF	TGTGCCAGCAGCAAATCGGGACACCCAGACAATGAGCAGTTCTTC
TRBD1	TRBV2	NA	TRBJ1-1	CASSESRTGSTEAFF	TGTGCCAGCAGTGAATCCAGGACAGGGAGCACTGAAGCTTTCTTT
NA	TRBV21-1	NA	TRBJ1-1	CATGDRAGGTEAFF	TGTGCCACTGGGGACAGGGCGGGTGGCACTGAAGCTTTCTTT
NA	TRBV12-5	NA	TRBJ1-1	CASGLDRLNTEAFF	TGTGCTAGTGGTTTAGACAGGCTGAACACTGAAGCTTTCTTT
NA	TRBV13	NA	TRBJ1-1	CASSLGRQGYGNTEAFF	TGTGCCAGCAGCTTAGGGCGGCAGGGTTACGGGAACACTGAAGCTTTCTTT
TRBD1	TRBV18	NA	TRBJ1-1	CASSQTGDTEAFF	TGTGCCAGCTCACAGACAGGGGACACTGAAGCTTTCTTT
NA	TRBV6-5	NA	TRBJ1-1	CASSLWGSRNTEAFF	TGTGCCAGCAGTCTTTGGGGCAGCCGGAACACTGAAGCTTTCTTT
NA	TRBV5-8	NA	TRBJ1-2	CAGKYRDGYTF	TGTGCCGGTAAATACAGGGATGGCTACACCTTC
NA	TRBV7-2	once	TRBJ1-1	CASSPGRGARRNTEAFF	TGTGCCAGCAGCCCGGGGAGGGGGGCTCGCAGGAACACTGAAGCTTTCTTT
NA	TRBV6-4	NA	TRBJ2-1	CASSGMANYSYNEQFF	TGTGCCAGCAGTGGCATGGCTAACTACTCCTACAATGAGCAGTTCTTC
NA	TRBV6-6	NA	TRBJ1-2	CASSPVANYGYTF	TGTGCCAGCAGTCCCGTAGCTAACTATGGCTACACCTTC
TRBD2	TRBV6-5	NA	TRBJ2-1	CASSVSGRWLNEQFF	TGTGCCAGCAGTGTTAGCGGGAGGTGGTTGAATGAGCAGTTCTTC
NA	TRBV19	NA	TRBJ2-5	CASSKLGGQSETQYF	TGTGCCAGTAGTAAGTTAGGAGGACAGTCTGAGACCCAGTACTTC
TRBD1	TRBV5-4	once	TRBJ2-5	CASSQPGTGGETQYF	TGTGCCAGCAGCCAACCCGGGACAGGGGGTGAGACCCAGTACTTC
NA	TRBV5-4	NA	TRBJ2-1	CASSLAGNLMVDEQFF	TGTGCCAGCAGCTTGGCCGGGAACCTTATGGTCGATGAGCAGTTCTTC
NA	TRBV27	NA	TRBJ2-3	CASLDYDTDTQYF	TGTGCCAGCCTGGACTATGATACAGATACGCAGTATTTT
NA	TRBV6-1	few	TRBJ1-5	CASSGRSNQPQHF	TGTGCCAGCAGTGGTCGTAGCAATCAGCCCCAGCATTTT
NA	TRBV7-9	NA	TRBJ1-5	CASSLSLGPNQPQHF	TGTGCCAGCAGCTTAAGTCTGGGCCCAAATCAGCCCCAGCATTTT
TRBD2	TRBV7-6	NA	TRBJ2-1	CASSSLSGGDSYNEQFF	TGTGCCAGCAGCTCCCTAAGCGGGGGTGACTCCTACAATGAGCAGTTCTTC
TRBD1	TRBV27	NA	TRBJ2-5	CASSSWTGGLETQYF	TGTGCCAGCAGTTCCTGGACAGGGGGCTTGGAGACCCAGTACTTC
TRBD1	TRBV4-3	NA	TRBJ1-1	CASSPRGQGANTEAFF	TGCGCCAGCAGCCCCAGGGGACAGGGGGCGAACACTGAAGCTTTCTTT
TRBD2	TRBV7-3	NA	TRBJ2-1	CASSPHGGGAYNEQFF	TGTGCCAGCAGCCCCCATGGCGGGGGGGCCTACAATGAGCAGTTCTTC
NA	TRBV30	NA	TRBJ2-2	CAWRRTVANTGELFF	TGTGCCTGGAGAAGGACAGTCGCGAACACCGGGGAGCTGTTTTTT
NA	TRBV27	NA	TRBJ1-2	CASSLKGSYGYTF	TGTGCCAGCAGTTTAAAGGGGTCCTATGGCTACACCTTC
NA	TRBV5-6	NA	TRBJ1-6	CASSLWQNNSPLHF	TGTGCCAGCAGCTTGTGGCAGAATAATTCACCCCTCCACTTT
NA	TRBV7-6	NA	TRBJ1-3	CASSPDRFSGNTIYF	TGTGCCAGCAGCCCCGACAGGTTCTCTGGAAACACCATATATTTT